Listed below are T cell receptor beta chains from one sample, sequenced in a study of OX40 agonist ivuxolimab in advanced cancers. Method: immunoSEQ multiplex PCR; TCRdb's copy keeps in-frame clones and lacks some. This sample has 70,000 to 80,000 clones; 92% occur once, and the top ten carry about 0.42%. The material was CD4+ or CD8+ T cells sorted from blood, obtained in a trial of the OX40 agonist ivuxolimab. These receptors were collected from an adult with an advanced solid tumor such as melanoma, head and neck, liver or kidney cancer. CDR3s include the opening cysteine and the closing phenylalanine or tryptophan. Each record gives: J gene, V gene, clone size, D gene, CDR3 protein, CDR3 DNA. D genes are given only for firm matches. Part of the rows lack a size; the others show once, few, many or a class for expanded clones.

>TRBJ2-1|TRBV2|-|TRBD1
CASSPPGQGNNEQFF
TGTGCCAGCAGTCCGCCGGGACAGGGTAACAATGAGCAGTTCTTC
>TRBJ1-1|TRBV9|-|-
CASSPRTLSNTEAFF
TGTGCCAGCAGCCCCCGGACCCTATCGAACACTGAAGCTTTCTTT
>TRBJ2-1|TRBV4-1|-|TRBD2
CASSPYSGTNYNEQFF
TGCGCCAGCAGTCCTTATAGCGGGACAAACTACAATGAGCAGTTCTTC
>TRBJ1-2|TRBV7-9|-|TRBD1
CASSRTGWNGYTF
TGTGCCAGCAGTCGGACAGGGTGGAATGGCTACACCTTC
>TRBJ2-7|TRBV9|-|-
CASSVVWSSYEQYF
TGTGCCAGCAGCGTAGTATGGAGCTCCTACGAGCAGTACTTC
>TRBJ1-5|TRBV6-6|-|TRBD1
CASRTRDRGNQPQHF
TGTGCCAGCAGGACCCGGGACAGGGGAAATCAGCCCCAGCATTTT
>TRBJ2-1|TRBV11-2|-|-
CASSSTTRGGIKFF
TGTGCCAGCAGCTCCACGACGCGGGGCGGGATCAAGTTCTTC
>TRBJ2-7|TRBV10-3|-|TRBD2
CATLAGASEQYF
TGTGCCACACTAGCGGGAGCAAGCGAGCAGTACTTC
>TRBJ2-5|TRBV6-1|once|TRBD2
CASSGGSSGSETQYF
TGTGCCAGCAGTGGGGGTAGTAGCGGGAGCGAGACCCAGTACTTC
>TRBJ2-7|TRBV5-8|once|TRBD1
CASSPRTGENYEQYF
TGTGCCAGCAGCCCTCGGACAGGGGAGAACTACGAGCAGTACTTC
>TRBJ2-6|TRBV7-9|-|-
CASSLGNSGANVLTF
TGTGCCAGCAGCTTAGGGAACTCTGGGGCCAACGTCCTGACTTTC
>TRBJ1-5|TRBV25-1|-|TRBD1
CASSSTGGNQPQHF
TGTGCCAGCAGTTCGACAGGGGGCAATCAGCCCCAGCATTTT
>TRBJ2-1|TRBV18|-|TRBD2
CASSSISGARNEQFF
TGTGCCAGCTCATCGATCAGCGGGGCTCGGAATGAGCAGTTCTTC
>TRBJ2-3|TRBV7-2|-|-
CASSFRAFSTDTQYF
TGTGCCAGCAGCTTCCGAGCGTTTAGCACAGATACGCAGTATTTT
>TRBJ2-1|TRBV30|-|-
CAWSIAPYNEQFF
TGTGCCTGGAGTATTGCACCCTACAATGAGCAGTTCTTC
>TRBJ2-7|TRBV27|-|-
CASSRGIGGPTYEQYF
TGTGCCAGCAGCCGCGGAATAGGCGGACCCACCTACGAGCAGTACTTC
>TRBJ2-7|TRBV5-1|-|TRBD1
CASSLGQGAEQYF
TGCGCCAGCAGCCTCGGACAGGGTGCCGAGCAGTACTTC
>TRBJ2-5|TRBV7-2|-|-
CASSRGLDQETQYF
TGTGCCAGCAGTCGCGGACTGGATCAAGAGACCCAGTACTTC
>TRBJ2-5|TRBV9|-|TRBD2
CASSPLGSGGQETQYF
TGTGCCAGCAGCCCCTTGGGTAGCGGGGGACAAGAGACCCAGTACTTC
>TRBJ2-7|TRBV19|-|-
CASSKFPSGTPYEQYF
TGTGCCAGTAGCAAGTTCCCCAGCGGAACCCCCTACGAGCAGTACTTC
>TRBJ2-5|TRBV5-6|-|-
CASSPAGTGRTTQYF
TGTGCCAGCAGCCCGGCGGGGACCGGGCGTACAACCCAGTACTTC
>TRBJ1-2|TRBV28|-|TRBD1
CASRASGQDYGYTF
TGTGCCAGCAGGGCCTCGGGACAGGACTATGGCTACACCTTC
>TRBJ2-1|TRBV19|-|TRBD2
CASRSSGRAVEQFF
TGTGCCAGTAGGAGTAGCGGGAGGGCCGTGGAGCAGTTCTTC
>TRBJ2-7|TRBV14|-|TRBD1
CASSQDFGTGEQYF
TGTGCCAGCAGCCAAGATTTTGGGACAGGCGAGCAGTACTTC
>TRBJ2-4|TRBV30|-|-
CAWSPRLTVAKNIQYF
TGTGCCTGGAGTCCACGACTGACTGTAGCCAAAAACATTCAGTACTTC
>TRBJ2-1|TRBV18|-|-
CASSLTALTNEQFF
TGTGCCAGCTCACTAACAGCCCTGACGAATGAGCAGTTCTTC